These T cell receptor beta chains were read from a single sample in a study of T cells in narcolepsy. Profiled with immunoSEQ multiplex PCR; TCRdb holds only in-frame clones, not every one. The sample yields 25,000 to 35,000 clones, 79% seen once. The source material was memory (CD45RA-) CD4+ T cells from blood. The origin of the receptors is a human donor in good health. The CDR3 runs from the conserved cysteine through the conserved F or W. A D gene is named only where the DNA matches it firmly. Not every row has a clone size; where given, it reads once, few, many or a size class.

d_gene	abundance	len	v_gene	j_gene	CDR3nt	CDR3aa
-	once	15	TRBV6-4	TRBJ2-3	TGTGCCAGCAGTGATAAGGACGATCCCACAGATACGCAGTATTTT	CASSDKDDPTDTQYF
TRBD2	-	15	TRBV7-2	TRBJ2-5	TGTGCCAGCAGCCCAGGGACTATGGGGAGCCAGACCCAGTACTTC	CASSPGTMGSQTQYF
TRBD2	-	16	TRBV28	TRBJ2-3	TGTGCCAGCAGTTTGGCCACTAGCGGGAGTCGAGATACGCAGTATTTT	CASSLATSGSRDTQYF
-	-	16	TRBV6-6	TRBJ2-5	TGTGCCAGCAGCTTAAGGTTAGGGGGGCCTCAAGAGACCCAGTACTTC	CASSLRLGGPQETQYF
-	-	16	TRBV11-2	TRBJ1-4	TGTGCCAGCAGCTTAGCCCGGGACGGATATAATGAAAAACTGTTTTTT	CASSLARDGYNEKLFF
-	-	15	TRBV14	TRBJ1-5	TGTGCCAGCAGCCAAGGCAGGGGTCACAATCAGCCCCAGCATTTT	CASSQGRGHNQPQHF
TRBD2	-	17	TRBV30	TRBJ2-5	TGTGCCTGGAGTTCCGGGACTAGCGGGGGGTACCAAGAGACCCAGTACTTC	CAWSSGTSGGYQETQYF
TRBD2	-	13	TRBV7-8	TRBJ2-5	TGTGCCAGCAGCCCAAGACTAGCGGGGGCCCAGTACTTC	CASSPRLAGAQYF
-	few	14	TRBV28	TRBJ1-5	TGTGCCAGCAGTTTAGTGGGGGCGGAACAGCCCCAGCATTTT	CASSLVGAEQPQHF
TRBD1	-	14	TRBV2	TRBJ2-4	TGTGCCAGCAAGGGGGAAGGGGGCGCTTACATTCAGTACTTC	CASKGEGGAYIQYF
-	-	14	TRBV11-2	TRBJ2-5	TGTGCCAGCAGCCCCAACGGTGGGGCAGAGACCCAGTACTTC	CASSPNGGAETQYF
TRBD1	-	14	TRBV7-2	TRBJ2-7	TGTGCCAGCAGCTTCGGGACAGGGGGCCGGGAGCAGTACTTC	CASSFGTGGREQYF
TRBD1	few	16	TRBV5-1	TRBJ1-3	TGCGCCAGCAGCCCCGAAGCCAGACAGGGAGGATACACCATATATTTT	CASSPEARQGGYTIYF
-	-	16	TRBV9	TRBJ2-3	TGTGCCAGCAGCGCCCTCTCGGGGGTTAGCACAGATACGCAGTATTTT	CASSALSGVSTDTQYF
-	-	17	TRBV7-9	TRBJ2-1	TGTGCCAGCAGCTTAGCTCGAGGGCTTGGACCTGGCGTTGAGCAGTTCTTC	CASSLARGLGPGVEQFF
TRBD2	-	15	TRBV5-1	TRBJ2-3	TGCGCCAGCAGCTTGGGGACTAGCGGGAGCGATACGCAGTATTTT	CASSLGTSGSDTQYF
TRBD2	-	18	TRBV6-4	TRBJ2-1	TGTGCCAGCAGTTCCACCTCCTTACTAGCGGCCCCATACAATGAGCAGTTCTTC	CASSSTSLLAAPYNEQFF
TRBD2	few	13	TRBV6-1	TRBJ2-7	TGTGCCAGCAGCAAGCGGGAGGGTTACGAGCAGTACTTC	CASSKREGYEQYF
TRBD1	-	17	TRBV2	TRBJ1-5	TGTGCCAGCGCAACGGGACAGGGGACGGGTGGGAATCAGCCCCAGCATTTT	CASATGQGTGGNQPQHF
-	-	12	TRBV28	TRBJ2-3	TGTGCCAGTTCGGGCAGCACAGATACGCAGTATTTT	CASSGSTDTQYF
TRBD2	-	15	TRBV7-8	TRBJ2-1	TGTGCCAGCACCTCCGGGCAGCGGGAGTACAATGAGCAGTTCTTC	CASTSGQREYNEQFF
-	few	13	TRBV2	TRBJ1-1	TGTGCCAGTCACAGGACTATGAACACTGAAGCTTTCTTT	CASHRTMNTEAFF
-	-	16	TRBV19	TRBJ2-7	TGTGCCAGTAGTATAGGGTGGGGGACCACCTCCTACGAGCAGTACTTC	CASSIGWGTTSYEQYF
-	few	14	TRBV11-1	TRBJ2-7	TGTGCCAGCAGCTCGGGACATGGGAAGTCCGAGCAGTACTTC	CASSSGHGKSEQYF
TRBD1	-	13	TRBV18	TRBJ2-7	TGTGCCAGCTCAGGCGGACAGGTGTACGAGCAGTACTTC	CASSGGQVYEQYF
TRBD2	-	12	TRBV7-2	TRBJ2-5	TGTGCCAGCAGCTCGTGGGGGGGGAAGCAGTACTTC	CASSSWGGKQYF
-	-	13	TRBV19	TRBJ2-3	TGTGCCAGTAGTATGGAGGGGTATGATACGCAGTATTTT	CASSMEGYDTQYF
TRBD1	few	15	TRBV2	TRBJ1-5	TGTGCCAGCAGAAGACAAACAGGGGGCAATCAGCCCCAGCATTTT	CASRRQTGGNQPQHF
TRBD2	-	16	TRBV9	TRBJ2-4	TGTGCCAGCAGCCAGTTAGCGGGAGGAGAGGGAAACATTCAGTACTTC	CASSQLAGGEGNIQYF
-	once	15	TRBV7-9	TRBJ2-2	TGTGCCAGCAGCTCCCGAACGCGCGAAACCGGGGAGCTGTTTTTT	CASSSRTRETGELFF
TRBD1	-	17	TRBV5-1	TRBJ1-2	TGCGCCAGCAGCCAACCCAGGGGGCAACTCGGCTACTATGGCTACACCTTC	CASSQPRGQLGYYGYTF
-	-	16	TRBV11-3	TRBJ1-1	TGTGCCAGCAGCTTGGGCAGGGCCACCTTGAACACTGAAGCTTTCTTT	CASSLGRATLNTEAFF
-	few	12	TRBV29-1	TRBJ2-7	TGCAGCGTCGGGACTCCCTCCTACGAGCAGTACTTC	CSVGTPSYEQYF
-	-	14	TRBV30	TRBJ1-2	TGTGCCTGGAGAAATGCAAACCTAAACTATGGCTACACCTTC	CAWRNANLNYGYTF
-	medium-sized	16	TRBV6-5	TRBJ2-7	TGTGCCAGCAGTTCGCATACCCCGCCACGACTATACGAGCAGTACTTC	CASSSHTPPRLYEQYF
-	-	16	TRBV21-1	TRBJ1-5	TGTGCCAGCAGCTACCCCCTGACAGGGGGCGGCCAGCCCCAGCATTTT	CASSYPLTGGGQPQHF
-	-	14	TRBV5-6	TRBJ1-4	TGTGCCAGCAGCCGTTCGACGGTAGACTTGGGACTGTTTTTT	CASSRSTVDLGLFF
-	-	18	TRBV7-2	TRBJ2-7	TGTGCCAGCAGCCAAGACGTTAACGCGGACCACTACCTCTACGAGCAGTACTTC	CASSQDVNADHYLYEQYF
-	-	12	TRBV5-4	TRBJ1-2	TGTGCCAGCAGCTTGGAGAGTGATGGCTACACCTTC	CASSLESDGYTF
-	-	14	TRBV5-4	TRBJ1-2	TGTGCCAGCAGCTTGGGGACAGTCAACTATGGCTACACCTTC	CASSLGTVNYGYTF
TRBD1	few	15	TRBV7-9	TRBJ2-2	TGTGCCAGCAGCCCCCGGGACAGGGTTGGCCGGGAGCTGTTTTTT	CASSPRDRVGRELFF
-	-	14	TRBV28	TRBJ1-3	TGTGCCAGCAGGCCCGGGGGTTCTGGAAACACCATATATTTT	CASRPGGSGNTIYF
TRBD1	-	15	TRBV18	TRBJ1-2	TGTGCCAGCTCACTTCATCCGGGACAGTCCTATGGCTACACCTTC	CASSLHPGQSYGYTF
TRBD2	-	16	TRBV28	TRBJ2-3	TGTGCCAGCAGTACCCGACTAGCGGGGGTCACAGATACGCAGTATTTT	CASSTRLAGVTDTQYF
-	-	14	TRBV11-2	TRBJ2-1	TGTGCCAGCAGCTCTGTCGGCTCCTACAATGAGCAGTTCTTC	CASSSVGSYNEQFF
TRBD1	-	15	TRBV28	TRBJ2-7	TGTGCCAGCAGCCCCCCCGGGACAGGCTTGGGCGAGCAGTACTTC	CASSPPGTGLGEQYF
-	-	15	TRBV19	TRBJ1-5	TGTGCCAGTAGTATATCAGGATCTAGCAATCAGCCCCAGCATTTT	CASSISGSSNQPQHF
-	-	15	TRBV7-2	TRBJ1-6	TGTGCCAGCAGCTCCCAGGGAGGGATAATTTCACCCCTCCACTTT	CASSSQGGIISPLHF